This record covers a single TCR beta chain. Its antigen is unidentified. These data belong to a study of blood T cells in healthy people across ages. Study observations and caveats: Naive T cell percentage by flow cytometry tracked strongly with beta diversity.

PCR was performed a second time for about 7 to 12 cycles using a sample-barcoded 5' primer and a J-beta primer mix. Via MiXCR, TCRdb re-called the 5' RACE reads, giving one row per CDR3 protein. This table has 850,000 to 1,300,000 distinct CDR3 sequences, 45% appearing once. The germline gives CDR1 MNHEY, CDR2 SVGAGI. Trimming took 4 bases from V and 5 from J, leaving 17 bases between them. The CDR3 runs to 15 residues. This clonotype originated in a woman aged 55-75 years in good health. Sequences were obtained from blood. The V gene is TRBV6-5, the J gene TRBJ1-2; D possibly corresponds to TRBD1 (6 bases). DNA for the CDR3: TGTGCCAGCAGTTTAATCGGACAGAGGGATTATGGCTACACCTTC. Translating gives CASSLIGQRDYGYTF.